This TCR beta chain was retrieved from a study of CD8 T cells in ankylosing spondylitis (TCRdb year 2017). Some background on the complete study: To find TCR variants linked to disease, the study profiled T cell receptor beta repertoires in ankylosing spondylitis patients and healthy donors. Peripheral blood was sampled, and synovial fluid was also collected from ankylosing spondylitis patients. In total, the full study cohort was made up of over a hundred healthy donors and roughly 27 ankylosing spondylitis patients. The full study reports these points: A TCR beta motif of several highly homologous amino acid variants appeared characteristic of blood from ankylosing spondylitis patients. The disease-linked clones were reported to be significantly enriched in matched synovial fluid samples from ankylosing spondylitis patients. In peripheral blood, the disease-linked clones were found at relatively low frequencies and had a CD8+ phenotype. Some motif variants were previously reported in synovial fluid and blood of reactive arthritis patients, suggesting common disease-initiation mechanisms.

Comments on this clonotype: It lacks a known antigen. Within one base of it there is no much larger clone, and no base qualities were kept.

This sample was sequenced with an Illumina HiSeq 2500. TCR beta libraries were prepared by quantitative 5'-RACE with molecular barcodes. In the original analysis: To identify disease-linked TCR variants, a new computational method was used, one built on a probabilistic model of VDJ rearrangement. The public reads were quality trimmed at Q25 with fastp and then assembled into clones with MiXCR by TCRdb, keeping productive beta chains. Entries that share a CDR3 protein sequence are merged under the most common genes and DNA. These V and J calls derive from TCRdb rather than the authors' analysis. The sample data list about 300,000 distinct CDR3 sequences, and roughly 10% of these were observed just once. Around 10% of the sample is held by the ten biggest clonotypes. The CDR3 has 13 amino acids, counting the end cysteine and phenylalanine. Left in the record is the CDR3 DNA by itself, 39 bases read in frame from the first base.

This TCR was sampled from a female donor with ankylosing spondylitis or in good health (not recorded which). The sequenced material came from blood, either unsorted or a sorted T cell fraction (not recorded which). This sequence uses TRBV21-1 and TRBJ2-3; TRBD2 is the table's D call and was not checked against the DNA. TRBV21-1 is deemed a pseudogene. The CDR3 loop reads CASTASGPDTQYF. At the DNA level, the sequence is TGTGCCAGCACCGCGAGTGGACCAGATACGCAGTATTTT.